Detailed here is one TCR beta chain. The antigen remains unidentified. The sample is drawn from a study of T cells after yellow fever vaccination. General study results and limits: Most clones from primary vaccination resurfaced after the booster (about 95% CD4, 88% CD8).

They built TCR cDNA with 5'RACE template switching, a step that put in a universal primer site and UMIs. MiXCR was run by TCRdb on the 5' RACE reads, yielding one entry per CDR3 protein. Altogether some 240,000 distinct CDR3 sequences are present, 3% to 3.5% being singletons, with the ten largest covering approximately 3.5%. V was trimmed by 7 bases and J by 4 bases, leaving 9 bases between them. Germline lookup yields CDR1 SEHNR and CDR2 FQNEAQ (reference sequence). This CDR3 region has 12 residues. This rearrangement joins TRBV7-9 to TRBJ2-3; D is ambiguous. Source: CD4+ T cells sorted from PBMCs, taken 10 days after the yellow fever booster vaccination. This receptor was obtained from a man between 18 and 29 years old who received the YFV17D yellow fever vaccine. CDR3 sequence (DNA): TGTGCCAGCAAGGTAGTTCCAGATACGCAGTATTTT. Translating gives CASKVVPDTQYF.